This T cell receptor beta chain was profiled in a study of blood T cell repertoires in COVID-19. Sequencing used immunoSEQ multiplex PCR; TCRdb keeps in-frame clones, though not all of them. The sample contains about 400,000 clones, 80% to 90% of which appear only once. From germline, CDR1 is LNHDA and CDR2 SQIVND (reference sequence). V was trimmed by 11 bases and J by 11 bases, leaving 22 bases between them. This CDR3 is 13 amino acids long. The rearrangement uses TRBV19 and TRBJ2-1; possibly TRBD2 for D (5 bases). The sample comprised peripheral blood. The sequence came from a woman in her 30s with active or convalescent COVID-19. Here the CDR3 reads CASRGNSVEQQFF. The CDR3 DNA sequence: TGTGCCTCCCGAGGGAACAGCGTAGAGCAGCAGTTCTTC.